This T cell receptor (beta chain) comes out of a study of blood T cell repertoires in COVID-19. Across the study: Italy, Spain and the United States were the sources of the convalescent and acute COVID-19 samples. In each case, the material was cDNA or gDNA derived from T cells, B-cell-depleted T cells, or PBMCs.

Data came from immunoSEQ multiplex PCR; TCRdb stores just in-frame clones and leaves some out. The profile shows roughly 200,000 clones, about 86% of them singletons. Trimming stripped 3 bases from V and 5 bases from J, with 16 bases between. This CDR3 region has 15 residues. The germline V gene has CDR1 WNHNN and CDR2 SYGVQD (reference sequence). This clonotype originated in a man aged 40-49 years with active or convalescent COVID-19. Material for sequencing was peripheral blood. The chain is built from TRBV10-1 and TRBJ1-1; possibly TRBD1 for D (5 bases). CDR3 bases: TGCGCCAGCAGTGACTCCGGGTCCGGGGGAACTGAAGCTTTCTTT. Encoded protein: CASSDSGSGGTEAFF.